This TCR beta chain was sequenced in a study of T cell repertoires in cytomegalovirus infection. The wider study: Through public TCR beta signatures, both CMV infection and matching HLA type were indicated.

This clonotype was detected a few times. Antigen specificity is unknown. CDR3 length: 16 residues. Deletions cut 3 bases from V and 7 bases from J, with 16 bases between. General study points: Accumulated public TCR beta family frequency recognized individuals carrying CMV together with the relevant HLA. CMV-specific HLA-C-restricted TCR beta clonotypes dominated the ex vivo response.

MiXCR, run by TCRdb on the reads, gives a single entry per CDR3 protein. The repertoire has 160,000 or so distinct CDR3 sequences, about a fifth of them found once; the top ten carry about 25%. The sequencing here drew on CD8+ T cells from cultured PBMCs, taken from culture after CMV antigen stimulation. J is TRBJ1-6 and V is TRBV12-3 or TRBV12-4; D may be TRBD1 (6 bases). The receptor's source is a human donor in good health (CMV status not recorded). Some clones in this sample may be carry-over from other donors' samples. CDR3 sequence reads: CASSLYGTRENSPLHF. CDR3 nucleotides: TGTGCCAGCAGTTTGTATGGGACAAGAGAAAATTCACCCCTCCACTTT.